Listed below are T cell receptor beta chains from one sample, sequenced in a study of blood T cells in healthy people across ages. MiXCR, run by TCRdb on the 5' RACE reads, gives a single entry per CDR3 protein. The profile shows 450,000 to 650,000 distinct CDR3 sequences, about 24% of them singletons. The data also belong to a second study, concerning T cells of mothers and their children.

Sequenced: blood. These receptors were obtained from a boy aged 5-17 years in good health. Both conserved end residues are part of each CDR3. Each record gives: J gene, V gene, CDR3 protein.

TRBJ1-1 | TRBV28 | CASSLYQGTGVPRHTEAFF
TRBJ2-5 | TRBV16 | CASSQSRGEETQYF
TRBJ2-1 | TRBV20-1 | CSARGGVSSYNEQFF
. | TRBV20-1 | CSARASSWGETQYF
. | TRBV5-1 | CASSLADKSSYEQYF
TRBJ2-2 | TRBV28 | CATTTGALGELFF
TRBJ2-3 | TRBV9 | CASSPRTGAADTQYF
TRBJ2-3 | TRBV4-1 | CASSQDPAGGTDTQYF
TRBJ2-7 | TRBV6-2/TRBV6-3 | CASRSGGTTRSYEQYF
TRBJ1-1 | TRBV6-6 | CASSIRGGNTEAFF
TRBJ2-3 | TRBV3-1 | CASSHRQLHTDTQYF
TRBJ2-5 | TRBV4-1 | CASSQGAGTSGEETQYF
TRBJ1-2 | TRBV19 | CASRQEAPANYGYTF
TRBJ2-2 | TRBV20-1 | CSATDGDTGELFF
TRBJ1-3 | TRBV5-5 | CASNQTPSGNTIYF
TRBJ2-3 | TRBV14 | CASSQVRYRRDTQYF
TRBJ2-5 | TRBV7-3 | CASSLMGLATGTQYF
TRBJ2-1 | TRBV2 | CASSPIAGSYNEQFF
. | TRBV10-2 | CASRGTSGRGSYEQYF
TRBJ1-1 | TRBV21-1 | CASSKAAGLGSTTEAFF
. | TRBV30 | CAWSVGLGQGLDEQFF
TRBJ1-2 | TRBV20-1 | CSARVRAINYGYTF
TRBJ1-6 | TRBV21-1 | CASIGQGVSPLHF
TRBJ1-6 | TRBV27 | CASARRVTYNSPLHF
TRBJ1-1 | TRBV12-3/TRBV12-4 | CASSLNTGAMNTEAFF
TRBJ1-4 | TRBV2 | CASNQAGYNEKLFF
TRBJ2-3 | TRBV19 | CASSIGLAGVGDTQYF
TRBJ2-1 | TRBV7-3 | CASSLNTQQHNEQFF
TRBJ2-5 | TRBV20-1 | CSARDVETQYF
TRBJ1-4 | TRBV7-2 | CASSPGRTGQGEKLFF
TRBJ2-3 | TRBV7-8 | CASSLRARTDTQYF
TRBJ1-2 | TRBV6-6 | CASQGRGGGYTF
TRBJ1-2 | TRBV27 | CASSSSPGQINYGYTF
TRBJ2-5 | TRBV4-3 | CASSQEMSSRQTQYF
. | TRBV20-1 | CSARKSPLTGEQFF
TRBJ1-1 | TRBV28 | CASSFTAQNTEAFF
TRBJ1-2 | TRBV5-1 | CASSLETGRGYGYTF
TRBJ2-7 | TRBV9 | CASSGTSASPTYEQYF
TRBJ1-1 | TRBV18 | CASSPLQGKNTEAFF
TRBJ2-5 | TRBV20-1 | CSSIIILAGGETQYF
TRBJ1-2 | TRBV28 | CASSPDRVSLLNGYTF
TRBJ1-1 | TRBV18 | CASSLMAVVNTEAFF
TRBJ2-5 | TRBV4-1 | CASSQDLARETQYF
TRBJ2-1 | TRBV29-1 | CSVEEPGTATYNEQFF
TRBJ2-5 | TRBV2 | CASSAALAGSWETQYF